The T cell receptor (beta chain) under discussion was sequenced for a study of cytomegalovirus exposure and HLA in healthy donors. Notes on this clone: The target antigen is unknown.

Vbeta (60) and Jbeta (13) primers were used in the PCR. Clones were read by immunoSEQ multiplex PCR, and TCRdb kept only the in-frame ones, dropping some. The sample has more than 95,000 clones, around a tenth seen once; the top ten hold roughly 3%. Trimming took 7 bases from V and 7 from J, leaving 11 bases between them. This CDR3 has 11 amino acids. The V gene's germline CDR1 is SNHLY and CDR2 FYNNEI. The donors comprised healthy bone marrow donors. Notes on the study in general: Diagnosis of cytomegalovirus status made by the classifier reportedly showed high specificity and sensitivity.

Sequenced sample: PBMCs. This chain uses TRBV2 with TRBJ2-7, with D unresolved. The receptor's source is a man aged 30 to 39 in good health and CMV-seronegative. In DNA form, the CDR3 reads TGTGCCAGCATGCTTGCGCGGGAGCAGTACTTC. Translated, it gives CASMLAREQYF.